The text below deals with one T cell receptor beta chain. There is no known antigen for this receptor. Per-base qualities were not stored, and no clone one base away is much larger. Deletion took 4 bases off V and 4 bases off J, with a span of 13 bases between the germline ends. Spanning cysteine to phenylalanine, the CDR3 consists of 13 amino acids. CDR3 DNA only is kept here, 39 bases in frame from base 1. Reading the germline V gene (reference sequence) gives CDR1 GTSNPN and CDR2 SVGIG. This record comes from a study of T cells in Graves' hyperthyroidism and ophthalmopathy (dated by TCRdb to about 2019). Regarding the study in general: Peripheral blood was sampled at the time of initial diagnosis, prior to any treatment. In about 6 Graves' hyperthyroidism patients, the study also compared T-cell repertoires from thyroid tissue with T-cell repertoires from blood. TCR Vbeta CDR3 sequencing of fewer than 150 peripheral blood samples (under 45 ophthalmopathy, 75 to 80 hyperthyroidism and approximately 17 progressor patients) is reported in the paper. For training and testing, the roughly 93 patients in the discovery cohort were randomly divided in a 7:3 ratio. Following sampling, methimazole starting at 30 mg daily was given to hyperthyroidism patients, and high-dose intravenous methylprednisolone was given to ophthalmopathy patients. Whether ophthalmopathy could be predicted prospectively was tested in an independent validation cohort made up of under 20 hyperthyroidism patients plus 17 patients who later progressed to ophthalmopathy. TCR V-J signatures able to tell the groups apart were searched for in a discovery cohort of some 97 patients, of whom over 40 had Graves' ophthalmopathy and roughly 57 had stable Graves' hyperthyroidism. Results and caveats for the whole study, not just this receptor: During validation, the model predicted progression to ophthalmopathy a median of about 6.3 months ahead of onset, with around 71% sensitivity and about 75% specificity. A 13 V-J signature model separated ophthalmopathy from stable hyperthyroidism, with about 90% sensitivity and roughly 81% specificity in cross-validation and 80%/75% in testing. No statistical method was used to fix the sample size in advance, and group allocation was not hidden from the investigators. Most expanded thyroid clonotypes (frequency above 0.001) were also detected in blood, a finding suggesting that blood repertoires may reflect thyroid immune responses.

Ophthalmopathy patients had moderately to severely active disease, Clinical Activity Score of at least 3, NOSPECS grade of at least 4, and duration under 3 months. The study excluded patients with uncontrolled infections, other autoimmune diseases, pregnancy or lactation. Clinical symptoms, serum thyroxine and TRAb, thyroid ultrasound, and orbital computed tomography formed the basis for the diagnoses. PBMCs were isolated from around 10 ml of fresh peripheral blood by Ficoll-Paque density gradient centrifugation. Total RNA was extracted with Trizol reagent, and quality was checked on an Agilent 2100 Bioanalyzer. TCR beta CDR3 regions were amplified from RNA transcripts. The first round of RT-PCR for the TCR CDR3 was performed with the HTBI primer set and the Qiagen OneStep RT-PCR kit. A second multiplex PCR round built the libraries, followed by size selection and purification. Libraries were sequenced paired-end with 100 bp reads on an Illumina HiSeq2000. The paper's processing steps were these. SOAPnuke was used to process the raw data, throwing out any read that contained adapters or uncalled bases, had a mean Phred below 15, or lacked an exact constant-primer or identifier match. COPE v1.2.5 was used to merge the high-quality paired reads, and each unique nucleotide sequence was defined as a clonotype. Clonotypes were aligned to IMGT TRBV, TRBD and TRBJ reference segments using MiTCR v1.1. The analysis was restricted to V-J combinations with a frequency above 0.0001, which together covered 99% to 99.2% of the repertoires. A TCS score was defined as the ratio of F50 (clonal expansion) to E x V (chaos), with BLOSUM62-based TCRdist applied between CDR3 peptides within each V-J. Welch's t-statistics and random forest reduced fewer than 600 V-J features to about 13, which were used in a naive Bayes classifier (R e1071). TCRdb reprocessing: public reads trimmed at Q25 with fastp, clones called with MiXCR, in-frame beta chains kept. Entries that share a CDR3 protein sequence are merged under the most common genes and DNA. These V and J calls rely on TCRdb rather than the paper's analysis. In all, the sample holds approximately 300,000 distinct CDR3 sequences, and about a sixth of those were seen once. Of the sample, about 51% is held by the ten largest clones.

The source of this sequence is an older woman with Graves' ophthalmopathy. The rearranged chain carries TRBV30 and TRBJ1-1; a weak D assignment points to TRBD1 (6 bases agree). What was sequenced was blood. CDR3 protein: CAWNRQAITEAFF. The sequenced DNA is TGTGCCTGGAATCGACAGGCTATCACTGAAGCTTTCTTT. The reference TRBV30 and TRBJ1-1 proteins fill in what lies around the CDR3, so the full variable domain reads SQTIHQWPATLVQPVGSPLSLECTVEGTSNPNLYWYRQAAGRGLQLLFYSVGIGQISSEVPQNLSASRPQDRQFILSSKKLLLSDSGFYLCAWNRQAITEAFFGQGTRLTVV.